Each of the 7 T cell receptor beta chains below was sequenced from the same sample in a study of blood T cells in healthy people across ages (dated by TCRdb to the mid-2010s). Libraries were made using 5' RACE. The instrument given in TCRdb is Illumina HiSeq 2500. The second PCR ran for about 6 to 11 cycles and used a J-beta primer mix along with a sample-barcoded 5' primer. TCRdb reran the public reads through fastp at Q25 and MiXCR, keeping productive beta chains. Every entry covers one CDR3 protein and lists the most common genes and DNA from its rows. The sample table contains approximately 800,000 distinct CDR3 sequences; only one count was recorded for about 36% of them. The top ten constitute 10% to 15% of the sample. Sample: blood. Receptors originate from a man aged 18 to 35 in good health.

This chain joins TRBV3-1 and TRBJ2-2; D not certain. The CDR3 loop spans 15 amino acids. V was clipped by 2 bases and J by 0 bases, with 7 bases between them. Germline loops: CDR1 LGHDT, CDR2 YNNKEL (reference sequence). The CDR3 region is CASSQHAANTGELFF. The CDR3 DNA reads TGTGCCAGCAGCCAACACGCGGCGAACACCGGGGAGCTGTTTTTT. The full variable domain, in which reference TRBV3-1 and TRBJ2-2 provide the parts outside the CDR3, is DTAVSQTPKYLVTQMGNDKSIKCEQNLGHDTMYWYKQDSKKFLKIMFSYNNKELIINETVPNRFSPKSPDKAHLNLHINSLELGDSAVYFCASSQHAANTGELFFGEGSRLTVL.

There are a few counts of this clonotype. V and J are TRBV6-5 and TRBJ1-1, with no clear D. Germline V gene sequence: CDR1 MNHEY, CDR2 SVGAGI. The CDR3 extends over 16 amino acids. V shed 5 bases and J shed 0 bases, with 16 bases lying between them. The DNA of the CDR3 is TGTGCCAGCAGTCTCGGACGGCCTCCCATGAACACTGAAGCTTTCTTT. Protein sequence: CASSLGRPPMNTEAFF.

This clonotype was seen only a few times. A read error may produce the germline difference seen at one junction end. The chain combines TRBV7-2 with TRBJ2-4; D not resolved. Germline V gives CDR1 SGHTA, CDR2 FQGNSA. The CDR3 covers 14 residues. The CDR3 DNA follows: TGTGCCAGCAGGTCCACAATAGCCAAGAACATTCAGTACTTC. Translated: CASRSTIAKNIQYF.

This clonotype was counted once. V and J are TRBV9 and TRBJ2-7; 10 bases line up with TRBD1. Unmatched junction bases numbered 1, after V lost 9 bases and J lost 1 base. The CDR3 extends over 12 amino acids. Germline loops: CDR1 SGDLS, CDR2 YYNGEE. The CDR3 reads CAKDRGSYEQYF. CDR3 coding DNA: TGTGCCAAGGACAGGGGGTCCTACGAGCAGTACTTC.

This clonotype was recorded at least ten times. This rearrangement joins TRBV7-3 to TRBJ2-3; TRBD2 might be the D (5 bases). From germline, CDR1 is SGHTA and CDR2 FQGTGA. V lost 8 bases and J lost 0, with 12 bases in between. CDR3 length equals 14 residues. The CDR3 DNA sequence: TGTGCCAGCGGTGGAGGAACCAGCACAGATACGCAGTATTTT. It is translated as CASGGGTSTDTQYF.

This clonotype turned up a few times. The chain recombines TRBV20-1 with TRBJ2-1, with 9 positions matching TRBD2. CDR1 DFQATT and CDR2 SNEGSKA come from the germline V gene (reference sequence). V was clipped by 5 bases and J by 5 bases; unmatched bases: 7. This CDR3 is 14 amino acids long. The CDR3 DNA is TGCAGTGCTCAGGCGGGGGGGCCGAACAATGAGCAGTTCTTC. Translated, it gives CSAQAGGPNNEQFF.

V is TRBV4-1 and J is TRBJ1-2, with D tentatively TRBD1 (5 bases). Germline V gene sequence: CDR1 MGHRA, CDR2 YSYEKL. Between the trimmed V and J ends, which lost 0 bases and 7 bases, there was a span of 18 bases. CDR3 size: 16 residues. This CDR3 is CASSQDPGANGAGYTF. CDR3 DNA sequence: TGCGCCAGCAGCCAAGATCCCGGGGCGAACGGAGCTGGCTACACCTTC.